The source of this T cell receptor beta chain is a study of blood T cell repertoires in COVID-19. Study information: Collection of acute and convalescent COVID-19 samples took place in the United States, Italy and Spain. T cells, B-cell-depleted T cells, or PBMCs provided the cDNA or gDNA that served as material.

Seattle patients were enrolled while actively infected and followed longitudinally. The assay was immunoSEQ multiplex PCR, and TCRdb's table has in-frame clones only and misses some. Here the sample spans fewer than 250,000 clones, about 87% being singletons. The CDR3 is 15 residues long. Trimming took 0 bases from V and 3 from J, leaving 11 bases between them. Germline V gene data show CDR1 as SGHTA and CDR2 as FQGNSA. The receptor was isolated from a young man with COVID-19, enrolled during active disease. The chain joins TRBV7-2 to TRBJ2-5, with unresolved D. The sequenced sample consisted of peripheral blood. CDR3 amino acids: CASSLASSTEETQYF. DNA for the CDR3: TGTGCCAGCAGCTTAGCGAGTAGTACAGAAGAGACCCAGTACTTC.